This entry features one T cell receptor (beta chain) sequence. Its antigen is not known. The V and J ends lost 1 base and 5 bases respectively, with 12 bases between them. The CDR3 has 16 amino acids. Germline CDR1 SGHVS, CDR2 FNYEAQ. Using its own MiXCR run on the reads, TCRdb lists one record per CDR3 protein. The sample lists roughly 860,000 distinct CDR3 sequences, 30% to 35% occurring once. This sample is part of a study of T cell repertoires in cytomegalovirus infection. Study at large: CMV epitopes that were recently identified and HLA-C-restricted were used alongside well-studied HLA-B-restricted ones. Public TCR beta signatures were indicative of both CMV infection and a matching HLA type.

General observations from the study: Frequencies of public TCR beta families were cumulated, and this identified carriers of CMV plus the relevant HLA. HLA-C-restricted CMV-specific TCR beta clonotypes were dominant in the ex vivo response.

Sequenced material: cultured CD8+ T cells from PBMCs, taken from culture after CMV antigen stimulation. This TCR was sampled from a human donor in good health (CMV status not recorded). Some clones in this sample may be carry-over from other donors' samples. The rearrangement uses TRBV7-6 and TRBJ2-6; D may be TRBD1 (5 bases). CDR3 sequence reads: CASSLVEAGRANVLTF. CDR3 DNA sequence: TGTGCCAGCAGCTTAGTTGAGGCAGGGAGGGCCAACGTCCTGACTTTC.